This TCR beta chain was sequenced for a study of T cells in Graves' hyperthyroidism and ophthalmopathy. CDR3 length equals 17 residues. CDR1 and CDR2 (germline): SGHAT, FQNNGV. V lost 4 bases to trimming and J lost 4 bases; unmatched junction nucleotides: 8. RNA transcripts were the template for amplifying TCR beta CDR3 regions. The study used the HTBI primer set for a first-round RT-PCR of the TCR CDR3. TCRdb re-called the multiplex PCR reads with MiXCR, one entry per CDR3 protein. The sample comprises a few hundred thousand distinct CDR3 sequences, 15% to 20% of which are singletons, and 17% rests with the top ten. This clonotype was seen repeatedly, ten times or more.

The TCR was taken from a woman aged 18-29 years with Graves' ophthalmopathy. This chain connects TRBV11-2 to TRBJ2-5, with 14 bases lining up with TRBD2. Source material: blood. Written as DNA, the CDR3 is TGTGCCAGCAGCTCTACCCGGACTAGCGGGAGGAGAGAGACCCAGTACTTC. Translation gives CASSSTRTSGRRETQYF. Using reference TRBV11-2 and TRBJ2-5 for the parts outside the CDR3, the full variable domain is EAGVAQSPRYKIIEKRQSVAFWCNPISGHATLYWYQQILGQGPKLLIQFQNNGVVDDSQLPKDRFSAERLKGVDSTLKIQPAKLEDSAVYLCASSSTRTSGRRETQYFGPGTRLLVL.